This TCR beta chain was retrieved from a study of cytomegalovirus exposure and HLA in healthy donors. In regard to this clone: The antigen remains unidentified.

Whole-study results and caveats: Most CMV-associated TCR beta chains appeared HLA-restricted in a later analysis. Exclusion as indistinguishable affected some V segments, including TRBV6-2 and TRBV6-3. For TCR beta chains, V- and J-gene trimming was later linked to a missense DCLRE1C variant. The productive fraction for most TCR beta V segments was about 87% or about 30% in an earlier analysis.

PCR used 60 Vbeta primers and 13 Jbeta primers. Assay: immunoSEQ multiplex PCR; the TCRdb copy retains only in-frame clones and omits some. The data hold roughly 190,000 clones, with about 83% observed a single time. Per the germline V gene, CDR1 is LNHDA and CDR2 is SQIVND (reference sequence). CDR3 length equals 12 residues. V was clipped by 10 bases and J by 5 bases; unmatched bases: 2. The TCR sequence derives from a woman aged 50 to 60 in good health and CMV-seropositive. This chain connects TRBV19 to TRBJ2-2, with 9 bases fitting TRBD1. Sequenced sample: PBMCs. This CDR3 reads CATGTGTGELFF. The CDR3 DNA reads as TGTGCCACCGGGACAGGGACCGGGGAGCTGTTTTTT.